The T cell receptor (beta chain) described here comes from a study of T cells after somatic rescue of genetic block. The table came from immunoSEQ multiplex PCR; TCRdb's copy has only in-frame clones and leaves some out. The sample includes 100,000 to 120,000 clones, about nine tenths of them seen just once. CDR3 length: 15 amino acids. The V gene end was trimmed by 1 base and the J gene end by 5 bases; junction bases not matched to a gene: 3. Per germline, CDR1 LNHDA and CDR2 SQIVND (reference sequence). The chain is built from TRBV19 and TRBJ2-1, with 9 bases lining up with TRBD2. Sequencing was done on a sample of peripheral blood mononuclear cells (PBMCs). This sequence was found in a young woman. The CDR3 sequence: CASSIARGGHNEQFF. The CDR3 DNA sequence: TGTGCCAGTAGTATAGCGCGGGGGGGACACAATGAGCAGTTCTTC.